This T cell receptor beta chain was identified in a study of Ad26.COV2.S vaccination and SARS-CoV-2 variants. About the study: Donor participated within the Ad26.COV2.S arm of the COV1001 trial.

Treatment noted: 19 received Ad26.COV2.S at low or high dose, single or two shots; about 5 received placebo; per-sample allocation not given. The investigators took samples on day 63 after the first vaccine or placebo injection. The donor was a Boston adult aged 18-55 years. As its vector, the vaccine had Ad26, which expressed Wuhan-strain SARS-CoV-2 spike. The method was immunoSEQ multiplex PCR; TCRdb's version includes in-frame clones alone and lacks a portion of them. Here the sample spans under 550,000 clones, approximately 88% being singletons. CDR3 length: 14 residues. Trimming removed 2 bases from V and 4 bases from J, with 10 bases in between. CDR1 MDHEN and CDR2 SYDVKM come from the germline V gene.

The receptor was derived from a person aged 18-65 years who received the Ad26.COV2.S COVID-19 vaccine or a placebo. Sequenced material: peripheral blood, taken in a trial of Ad26.COV2.S vaccine versus placebo. This chain links TRBV28 with TRBJ2-3; TRBD2 might be the D (5 bases). DNA for the CDR3: TGTGCCAGCAGTTTAGAGCGGACGCCAGATACGCAGTATTTT. Translating gives CASSLERTPDTQYF.